A single sample is the source of the 27 T cell receptor beta chains below, sequenced in a study of OX40 agonist ivuxolimab in advanced cancers. Some clones are missing from TCRdb's copy, which holds only in-frame ones; the method was immunoSEQ multiplex PCR. The profile shows about 64,000 clones, approximately 82% of them singletons. Sequenced material: CD4+ or CD8+ T cells sorted from blood, taken in a trial of the OX40 agonist ivuxolimab. These receptors were obtained from an adult with an advanced solid tumor such as melanoma, head and neck, liver or kidney cancer.

The chain employs TRBV4-3 and TRBJ2-3, with TRBD2 identical over 7 bases. CDR1 and CDR2 from the germline V gene are LGHNA and YSLEER. The V and J ends lost 2 bases and 3 bases, in that order; junction bases with no gene match: 8. The CDR3 runs 16 residues. The CDR3 DNA follows: TGCGCCAGCAGCCAAAGGACTAGTTTGAAGACAGATACGCAGTATTTT. This codes for CASSQRTSLKTDTQYF.

The gene calls are TRBV5-5 and TRBJ1-2; D may be TRBD1 (5 bases). Germline assignment: CDR1 SGHKS and CDR2 YYEKEE (reference sequence). The CDR3 has 14 amino acids. With 2 bases removed from V and 6 bases from J, the gap between germline ends came to 14 bases. The DNA of the CDR3 is TGTGCCAGCAGCTTATACTTCCAGGGAGATGGCTACACCTTC. This encodes CASSLYFQGDGYTF.

This chain joins TRBV5-1 and TRBJ2-7; D gene uncertain. The CDR3 totals 13 residues. Trimming took off 0 bases at V and 3 bases at J, with 7 bases between the two ends. Germline V gene data show CDR1 as SGHRS and CDR2 as YFSETQ. DNA for the CDR3: TGCGCCAGCAGCTTGGGGGATAACTACGAGCAGTACTTC. Translating it yields CASSLGDNYEQYF.

This chain uses TRBV7-6 with TRBJ2-5; 7 bases fit TRBD1. The trim removed 5 bases at V and 2 bases at J, leaving 8 bases unmatched. There are 15 residues in the CDR3. Germline V lookup: CDR1 SGHVS, CDR2 FNYEAQ. CDR3 protein: CASSQRRDRQETQYF. The CDR3 bases are TGTGCCAGCAGCCAGAGAAGGGACAGACAAGAGACCCAGTACTTC. Full variable domain (remainder filled in from reference TRBV7-6 and TRBJ2-5): GAGVSQSPRYKVTKRGQDVALRCDPISGHVSLYWYRQALGQGPEFLTYFNYEAQQDKSGLPNDRFSAERPEGSISTLTIQRTEQRDSAMYRCASSQRRDRQETQYFGPGTRLLVL.

J is TRBJ2-6 and V is TRBV5-6; a possible D gene is TRBD2 (6 bases). The CDR3 is made up of 16 amino acids. Germline CDR1 and CDR2: SGHDT and YYEEEE. The V end lost 4 bases, the J end lost 4 bases, and 15 bases lay between the germline ends. The CDR3 spells CASSPGGGNGANVLTF. The CDR3 DNA reads TGTGCCAGCAGCCCAGGTGGGGGGAACGGGGCCAACGTCCTGACTTTC.

The V and J genes are TRBV21-1 and TRBJ1-6. TRBV21-1 is a listed pseudogene. The CDR3 runs to 18 residues. The CDR3 sequence is CASSEQETLPGGDSPLHF. CDR3 in DNA: TGTGCCAGCAGCGAACAGGAAACGCTACCCGGGGGGGATTCACCCCTCCACTTT.

This clone was seen only a few times. The chain combines TRBV4-2 with TRBJ2-5; D possibly corresponds to TRBD2 (6 bases). From germline, CDR1 is LGHNA and CDR2 YNFKEQ. There are 15 residues in the CDR3. Trimming took off 4 bases at V and 4 bases at J, with 16 bases between the two ends. The CDR3 sequence: CASSPGSLMGETQYF. The CDR3 DNA follows: TGTGCCAGCAGCCCCGGGAGCCTCATGGGAGAGACCCAGTACTTC.

The chain links TRBV5-1 to TRBJ1-4; 9 bases are a match to TRBD1. The junction had 5 bases not matched to a gene; V was cut back by 4 bases and J by 4 bases. CDR1 and CDR2 (germline): SGHRS, YFSETQ. The CDR3 spans 15 residues. DNA of the CDR3: TGCGCCAGCAGCCGACAGGGGGGTTTTAATGAAAAACTGTTTTTT. Its protein product is CASSRQGGFNEKLFF.

The V call is TRBV7-2, the J call TRBJ2-5, with 7 bases identical to TRBD1. Germline lookup yields CDR1 SGHTA and CDR2 FQGNSA. Trimming removed 4 bases from V and 1 base from J; junction bases left unmatched: 6. The CDR3 consists of 15 residues. The CDR3 region has the DNA TGTGCCAGCAGCTCCCTCGGGACAGTCCAAGAGACCCAGTACTTC. It codes for CASSSLGTVQETQYF.

The V and J genes are TRBV5-1 and TRBJ2-7, with 9 bases aligning to TRBD2. The CDR3 is made up of 16 amino acids. CDR1 is SGHRS, CDR2 YFSETQ, per germline. V was clipped by 4 bases and J by 3 bases; unmatched bases: 11. CDR3 in DNA: TGCGCCAGCAGCCTTATAGCGGGAGTCCAAGGCTACGAGCAGTACTTC. This sequence encodes CASSLIAGVQGYEQYF.

A single count supports this clone. This chain connects TRBV7-9 to TRBJ2-1, with TRBD2 matching 14 bases. V lost 3 bases, J lost 7 bases, and 5 bases stayed unmatched. Germline assignment: CDR1 SEHNR and CDR2 FQNEAQ (reference sequence). The CDR3 has 16 residues. The CDR3 DNA sequence: TGTGCCAGCAGCTTGACTAGCGGGAGGGCGAGGAATGAGCAGTTCTTC. Protein: CASSLTSGRARNEQFF.

The DNA for the CDR3 is TGTGCCAGCAGCTCCGGCGGACCCTATGGCTACACCTTC. Translating gives CASSSGGPYGYTF. The chain employs TRBV7-2 and TRBJ1-2; D is unclear. Germline V gives CDR1 SGHTA, CDR2 FQGNSA. The CDR3 extends over 13 amino acids. V was trimmed by 4 bases and J by 4 bases, leaving 10 bases between them.

The chain links TRBV5-4 to TRBJ2-3; TRBD1 matches at 7 bases. Germline values: CDR1 SGHNT, CDR2 YYREEE (reference sequence). V gave up 2 bases and J gave up 3 bases; unmatched junction bases: 0. This CDR3 comprises 13 residues. As DNA, the CDR3 is TGTGCCAGCAGCTTACAGGGGACAGATACGCAGTATTTT. It specifies CASSLQGTDTQYF.

J is TRBJ2-1 and V is TRBV27; D may be TRBD2 (6 bases). Germline assignment: CDR1 MNHEY and CDR2 SMNVEV (reference sequence). V was pared by 8 bases and J by 0 bases, with 14 bases between. The CDR3 consists of 15 residues. The CDR3 DNA reads as TGTGCCAGCGGTGATGGGACTTACTCCTACAATGAGCAGTTCTTC. Its translation is CASGDGTYSYNEQFF.

This chain uses TRBV19 with TRBJ1-2; D is unresolved. Trimming stripped 2 bases from V and 8 bases from J, with 15 bases between. There are 14 residues in the CDR3. The germline V gene has CDR1 LNHDA and CDR2 SQIVND (reference sequence). Written as DNA, the CDR3 is TGTGCCAGTAGTATATCCGTGACTTTATACGGCTACACCTTC. It encodes CASSISVTLYGYTF.

V usage is TRBV19 and J usage is TRBJ1-2; a weak D match, TRBD1 (5 bases). Germline CDR1 reads LNHDA; CDR2 reads SQIVND (reference sequence). V was cut by 3 bases and J by 5 bases, with 19 bases left in between. The CDR3 extends over 16 amino acids. CDR3 coding DNA: TGTGCCAGTAGTATCATCGCGCCAGGGTTACGATATGGCTACACCTTC. Translating gives CASSIIAPGLRYGYTF. Full variable domain (missing parts from reference TRBV19 and TRBJ1-2): DGGITQSPKYLFRKEGQNVTLSCEQNLNHDAMYWYRQDPGQGLRLIYYSQIVNDFQKGDIAEGYSVSREKKESFPLTVTSAQKNPTAFYLCASSIIAPGLRYGYTFGSGTRLTVV.

The V gene is TRBV6-1, the J gene TRBJ2-3; D may be TRBD1 (6 bases). CDR3 length equals 16 residues. From germline, CDR1 is MNHNS and CDR2 SASEGT. V lost 0 bases, J lost 2 bases, and 12 bases lay in between. The CDR3 protein is CASSEALQGTTDTQYF. The CDR3 bases are TGTGCCAGCAGTGAAGCGCTTCAGGGGACCACAGATACGCAGTATTTT.

V and J are TRBV5-6 and TRBJ2-2, with D possibly TRBD1 on 6 matching bases. CDR1 and CDR2 from the germline V gene are SGHDT and YYEEEE. V lost 0 bases and J lost 4, with 10 bases in between. The CDR3 covers 15 residues. CDR3 residues: CASSLGGQSTGELFF. The CDR3 bases are TGTGCCAGCAGCTTGGGAGGACAGAGCACCGGGGAGCTGTTTTTT.

The rearrangement joins TRBV5-1 to TRBJ1-4; 7 nucleotides agree with TRBD1. Germline-derived CDR1 and CDR2 are SGHRS and YFSETQ. This CDR3 contains 15 residues. V trimming: 2 bases; J trimming: 7 bases; junction bases outside the gene matches: 8. CDR3 residues: CASSFQGQYGEKLFF. CDR3 bases: TGCGCCAGCAGCTTCCAGGGACAGTATGGTGAAAAACTGTTTTTT.

The sample holds a few counts of this clone. The DNA of the CDR3 is TGTGCCAGCAGCATACAGGGGGCAGGTTCACCCCTCCACTTT. Encoded protein: CASSIQGAGSPLHF. The chain employs TRBV5-6 and TRBJ1-6, with 9 bases that match TRBD1. Per the germline V gene, CDR1 is SGHDT and CDR2 is YYEEEE. The CDR3 has 14 residues. The ends lost 4 bases at V and 9 bases at J; junction bases unmatched: 5.

A few counts support this clone. The chain links TRBV6-1 to TRBJ2-6, with D unresolved. Trimming stripped 6 bases from V and 0 bases from J, with 9 bases between. Germline V gene data show CDR1 as MNHNS and CDR2 as SASEGT. The CDR3 has 15 amino acids. The CDR3 DNA reads as TGTGCCAGCAGCCAAGACGGCTCTGGGGCCAACGTCCTGACTTTC. Amino acids: CASSQDGSGANVLTF.

J is TRBJ1-1 and V is TRBV7-9, with D uncertain. V lost 3 bases, J lost 3 bases, and 8 bases lay in between. The germline CDR1 and CDR2 sequences are SEHNR and FQNEAQ (reference sequence). The CDR3 runs to 13 residues. The CDR3, as DNA: TGTGCCAGCAGCTTCAGGTGGGACACTGAAGCTTTCTTT. This encodes CASSFRWDTEAFF.

In its sample, this clone was seen once. This rearrangement joins TRBV7-9 to TRBJ2-2; no clear D gene. V lost 1 base and J lost 7, with 10 bases in between. Per the germline V gene, CDR1 is SEHNR and CDR2 is FQNEAQ (reference sequence). The CDR3 extends over 14 amino acids. The DNA for the CDR3 is TGTGCCAGCAGCTTAGTGGCAGGCCACGGGGAGCTGTTTTTT. This sequence encodes CASSLVAGHGELFF. Supplemented by reference TRBV7-9 and TRBJ2-2, the full variable domain reads DTGVSQNPRHKITKRGQNVTFRCDPISEHNRLYWYRQTLGQGPEFLTYFQNEAQLEKSRLLSDRFSAERPKGSFSTLEIQRTEQGDSAMYLCASSLVAGHGELFFGEGSRLTVL.

This clone was recorded a few times. The chain couples TRBV5-1 to TRBJ1-2; no reliable D call. There are 16 residues in the CDR3. The ends were cut back, 4 bases at V and 4 bases at J, with 20 bases in the middle. CDR1 is SGHRS, CDR2 YFSETQ, per germline. The CDR3 bases are TGCGCCAGCAGCCCCTGGGGAGAGGACCCCTTCTATGGCTACACCTTC. Its translation is CASSPWGEDPFYGYTF.

This clone has just a few counts. The chain is built from TRBV6-1 and TRBJ2-5, with 9 positions matching TRBD1. Germline V CDR1 and CDR2: MNHNS, SASEGT. The CDR3 loop spans 16 amino acids. J was trimmed by 5 bases and V by 1 base; bases with no gene match: 8. CDR3 region: CASSEVSGQGSETQYF. The CDR3 bases are TGTGCCAGCAGTGAAGTTTCGGGACAGGGTAGTGAGACCCAGTACTTC.

This chain uses TRBV4-1 with TRBJ1-1, with 7 bases fitting TRBD1. The length of the CDR3 is 16 residues. Trimming took 1 base from V and 1 from J; bases not matched to a gene: 6. The V gene's germline CDR1 is MGHRA and CDR2 YSYEKL. CDR3 in amino acids: CASSQVGRGKNTEAFF. The CDR3 DNA sequence: TGCGCCAGCAGCCAAGTAGGCAGGGGGAAGAACACTGAAGCTTTCTTT.

The J gene is TRBJ1-1, the V gene TRBV5-1, with 7 bases matching TRBD1. CDR3 length equals 13 residues. V lost 4 bases to trimming and J lost 7 bases; unmatched junction nucleotides: 7. The germline gives CDR1 SGHRS, CDR2 YFSETQ. CDR3 region: CASSGDRANEAFF. CDR3 bases: TGCGCCAGCAGCGGCGACAGGGCGAATGAAGCTTTCTTT.